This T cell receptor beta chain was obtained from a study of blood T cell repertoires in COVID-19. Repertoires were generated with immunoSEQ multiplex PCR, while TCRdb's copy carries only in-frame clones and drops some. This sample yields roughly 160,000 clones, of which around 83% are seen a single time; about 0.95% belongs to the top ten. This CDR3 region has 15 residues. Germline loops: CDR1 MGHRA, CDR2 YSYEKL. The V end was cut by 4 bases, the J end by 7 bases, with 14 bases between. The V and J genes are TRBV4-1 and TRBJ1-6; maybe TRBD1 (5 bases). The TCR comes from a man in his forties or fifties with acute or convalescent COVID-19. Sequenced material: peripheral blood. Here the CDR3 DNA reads TGCGCCAGCAGCCCCAGGGTGTTCGGGAATTCACCCCTCCACTTT. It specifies CASSPRVFGNSPLHF.